This entry lists 24 T cell receptor beta chains sequenced from one sample in a study of OX40 agonist ivuxolimab in advanced cancers. The method was immunoSEQ multiplex PCR; TCRdb's version includes in-frame clones alone and lacks a portion of them. The sample lists around 25,000 clones; 65% to 85% were seen once. The input for sequencing was CD4+ or CD8+ T cells sorted from blood, taken in a trial of the OX40 agonist ivuxolimab. All receptors derive from an adult with an advanced solid tumor such as melanoma, head and neck, liver or kidney cancer.

This chain links TRBV7-9 with TRBJ1-5; D is ambiguous. The CDR3 consists of 14 residues. With 3 bases removed from V and 5 bases from J, the gap between germline ends came to 11 bases. The V gene's germline CDR1 is SEHNR and CDR2 FQNEAQ (reference sequence). CDR3 protein: CASSLSLSDQPQHF. The CDR3 nucleotides are TGTGCCAGCAGCTTGTCCCTCAGCGATCAGCCCCAGCATTTT.

The genes are TRBV6-1 and TRBJ2-5; 7 bases map to TRBD2. The ends lost 3 bases at V and 4 bases at J; junction bases unmatched: 8. Germline loops: CDR1 MNHNS, CDR2 SASEGT. The CDR3 runs to 15 residues. CDR3 sequence: CASSDPWGGGETQYF. The CDR3 bases are TGTGCCAGCAGTGATCCTTGGGGGGGAGGAGAGACCCAGTACTTC.

The rearrangement joins TRBV5-6 to TRBJ2-7; 9 positions match TRBD1. In germline, CDR1 is SGHDT, CDR2 YYEEEE. CDR3 size: 13 residues. The J segment lost 7 bases and the V segment lost 5 bases, leaving 7 bases of the junction unmatched. The CDR3 reads CASSPGTGKEQYF. The CDR3 DNA reads as TGTGCCAGCAGTCCCGGGACAGGGAAGGAGCAGTACTTC.

The V and J genes are TRBV11-2 and TRBJ2-3; maybe TRBD1 (5 bases). Deletions cut 3 bases from V and 0 bases from J, with 10 bases between. Per the germline V gene, CDR1 is SGHAT and CDR2 is FQNNGV. CDR3 size: 15 residues. The CDR3 region is CASSFRGTSTDTQYF. The CDR3 DNA reads TGTGCCAGCAGCTTTAGGGGTACTAGCACAGATACGCAGTATTTT.

This clone was picked up a small number of times. The chain recombines TRBV2 with TRBJ1-1; D is unresolved. The V end was cut by 7 bases, the J end by 1 base, with 4 bases between. This CDR3 spans 11 amino acids. From germline, CDR1 is SNHLY and CDR2 FYNNEI. The CDR3: CASIRNTEAFF. The CDR3 DNA reads as TGTGCCAGCATCAGGAACACTGAAGCTTTCTTT.

This clone has just one count. The rearrangement links TRBV12-5 to TRBJ1-1; unclear D gene. This CDR3 spans 15 amino acids. CDR1 and CDR2 from the germline V gene are LGHNT and FRNRAP. V lost 8 bases and J 0 bases, leaving 16 bases between the germline ends. CDR3 protein: CASFSFDRLNTEAFF. CDR3 DNA: TGTGCTAGTTTCTCATTCGACCGATTGAACACTGAAGCTTTCTTT.

This sequence joins TRBV7-2 and TRBJ1-1; D is unresolved. CDR3 size: 12 residues. The V end was cut by 5 bases, the J end by 3 bases, with 7 bases between. Germline V lookup: CDR1 SGHTA, CDR2 FQGNSA. The CDR3 here is CASSVGYTEAFF. The CDR3 DNA is TGTGCCAGCAGCGTCGGATACACTGAAGCTTTCTTT.

This chain links TRBV5-6 with TRBJ2-7; 8 bases agree with TRBD2. Germline CDR1 is SGHDT and CDR2 is YYEEEE. V lost 2 bases and J lost 4; bases outside the gene matches: 11. The CDR3 extends over 16 amino acids. Written as DNA, the CDR3 is TGTGCCAGCAGCTTCCCCCTTGGCGGGGGGTTTTACGAGCAGTACTTC. Its translation is CASSFPLGGGFYEQYF.

The V gene is TRBV4-3, the J gene TRBJ1-1, with 7 positions matching TRBD1. The CDR3 has 16 residues. After removal of 0 bases from V and 6 bases from J, the junction contained 10 bases not matched to a gene. Germline V gene sequence: CDR1 LGHNA, CDR2 YSLEER. DNA for the CDR3: TGCGCCAGCAGCCAAGATAGGGCCAGCAGGGGGTCTGAAGCTTTCTTT. This encodes CASSQDRASRGSEAFF.

This clone was seen once. This chain links TRBV2 with TRBJ1-1; 7 bases are a match to TRBD1. With 4 bases clipped from V and 6 bases from J, the junction kept 11 bases outside the gene matches. The CDR3 consists of 15 residues. CDR1 is SNHLY, CDR2 FYNNEI, per germline. The CDR3 sequence: CASSGSDRRAAEAFF. The CDR3 DNA reads TGTGCCAGCAGTGGGTCGGACAGGCGGGCAGCTGAAGCTTTCTTT.

This clone was counted only a few times. The rearrangement joins TRBV7-9 to TRBJ2-2, with no clear D. The CDR3 has 15 amino acids. The germline gives CDR1 SEHNR, CDR2 FQNEAQ (reference sequence). Trimming left V 2 bases short and J 6 bases short, with 13 bases between. CDR3 sequence reads: CASSLTKGPPGELFF. For the CDR3, the DNA is TGTGCCAGCAGCTTAACTAAGGGTCCCCCCGGGGAGCTGTTTTTT.

The gene calls are TRBV4-1 and TRBJ2-7, with D hard to call. Germline values: CDR1 MGHRA, CDR2 YSYEKL. V was cut by 0 bases and J by 0 bases, with 9 bases left in between. The CDR3 is 15 amino acids. CDR3 coding DNA: TGCGCCAGCAGCCAAGACCCTACAAGCTCCTACGAGCAGTACTTC. Its translation: CASSQDPTSSYEQYF.

The rearrangement links TRBV5-1 to TRBJ2-1; D is ambiguous. The CDR3 spans 12 residues. Germline V gene sequence: CDR1 SGHRS, CDR2 YFSETQ. V lost 2 bases, J lost 6 bases, and 6 bases lay in between. The CDR3 DNA follows: TGCGCCAGCAGCTTAATCCCCAATGAGCAGTTCTTC. Translating gives CASSLIPNEQFF.

The V gene is TRBV5-1, the J gene TRBJ2-3; 9 bases are shared with TRBD2. Germline values: CDR1 SGHRS, CDR2 YFSETQ. This CDR3 is 16 amino acids long. V shed 2 bases and J 3 bases; nucleotides not matched to a gene: 7. The DNA for the CDR3 is TGCGCCAGCAGCTTTGACGTAGCGGGGGAGACAGATACGCAGTATTTT. This sequence encodes CASSFDVAGETDTQYF.

This chain connects TRBV25-1 to TRBJ1-4; D unclear. The CDR3 is made up of 15 amino acids. The germline V gene encodes CDR1 MGHDK and CDR2 SYGVNS. Trimming shortened V by 7 bases and J by 5 bases, and 17 bases separated the two germline ends. The CDR3 protein is CASTNWGGKNEKLFF. CDR3 nucleotide sequence: TGTGCCAGCACCAATTGGGGTGGGAAGAATGAAAAACTGTTTTTT.

The chain links TRBV11-1 to TRBJ1-1; D may be TRBD1 (5 bases). Trimming took off 2 bases at V and 3 bases at J, with 10 bases between the two ends. The CDR3 runs 14 residues. Germline CDR1 SGHAT, CDR2 FQDESV (reference sequence). The CDR3 DNA reads as TGTGCCAGCAGCTTAAAGGGGATTGACACTGAAGCTTTCTTT. Translating gives CASSLKGIDTEAFF.

This clone is a singleton in its sample. The chain joins TRBV9 to TRBJ1-6, with 7 bases matching TRBD1. This CDR3 is 16 amino acids long. CDR1 SGDLS and CDR2 YYNGEE come from the germline V gene. J gave up 6 bases and V 3 bases, and 9 bases lay outside the gene matches. The CDR3 sequence: CASSGDQTGSNSPLHF. The CDR3 DNA sequence: TGTGCCAGCAGCGGGGACCAGACAGGGAGTAATTCACCCCTCCACTTT.

The J gene is TRBJ1-1, the V gene TRBV7-9; D remains unclear. Germline CDR1 is SEHNR and CDR2 is FQNEAQ (reference sequence). With 5 bases removed from V and 4 bases from J, the gap between germline ends came to 11 bases. There are 13 residues in the CDR3. This chain's CDR3 is CASSTSAPTEAFF. Here the CDR3 DNA reads TGTGCCAGCAGCACCTCGGCTCCCACTGAAGCTTTCTTT. Combining the CDR3 with reference TRBV7-9 and TRBJ1-1 gives the whole variable domain DTGVSQNPRHKITKRGQNVTFRCDPISEHNRLYWYRQTLGQGPEFLTYFQNEAQLEKSRLLSDRFSAERPKGSFSTLEIQRTEQGDSAMYLCASSTSAPTEAFFGQGTRLTVV.

J is TRBJ1-2 and V is TRBV4-1; D is possibly TRBD1 (6 bases). V dropped 4 bases and J dropped 4 bases, with 19 bases sitting between them. CDR1 and CDR2 (germline): MGHRA, YSYEKL. There are 16 residues in the CDR3. The chain's CDR3 is CASSLSQGTNLYGYTF. CDR3 bases: TGCGCCAGCAGCCTTTCTCAGGGGACTAACCTCTATGGCTACACCTTC.

V is TRBV7-9 and J is TRBJ1-3; D not resolved. Germline CDR1 SEHNR, CDR2 FQNEAQ (reference sequence). V lost 1 base to trimming and J lost 2 bases, with 15 bases between them. CDR3 length: 17 residues. The CDR3 spells CASSLDGLGIAGNTIYF. The CDR3, as DNA: TGTGCCAGCAGCTTAGACGGCTTGGGGATAGCTGGAAACACCATATATTTT.

This clone is medium-sized. The V gene is TRBV27, the J gene TRBJ1-3, with D uncertain. The CDR3 extends over 13 amino acids. The V gene lost 6 bases and the J gene lost 0 bases, with 6 bases spanning the gap. Germline CDR1 and CDR2: MNHEY and SMNVEV (reference sequence). The CDR3 DNA reads TGTGCCAGCAGCAGGAGCTCTGGAAACACCATATATTTT. This translates into CASSRSSGNTIYF.

V usage is TRBV6-5 and J usage is TRBJ2-7; TRBD2 is a possible D gene (6 bases). Trimming took off 3 bases at V and 1 base at J, with 7 bases between the two ends. The length of the CDR3 is 13 residues. Germline values: CDR1 MNHEY, CDR2 SVGAGI. CDR3 nucleotide sequence: TGTGCCAGCAGTTATGGACTATCCTACGAGCAGTACTTC. Translated: CASSYGLSYEQYF.

CDR3 protein: CASLLEPGQGDMTMNTEAFF. In DNA, the CDR3 is TGCGCCAGCCTCTTAGAGCCGGGACAGGGCGATATGACCATGAACACTGAAGCTTTCTTT. The rearrangement uses TRBV10-1 and TRBJ1-1; 9 bases line up with TRBD1. The CDR3 is 20 amino acids. The germline V gene has CDR1 WNHNN and CDR2 SYGVQD (reference sequence). The junction had 22 bases not matched to a gene; V was cut back by 8 bases and J by 0 bases.

This sequence joins TRBV27 and TRBJ1-1; D call uncertain. Trimming cost V 0 bases and J 3 bases, with 8 bases left between them. CDR1 and CDR2 from the germline V gene are MNHEY and SMNVEV (reference sequence). The CDR3 loop spans 14 amino acids. In nucleotides, the CDR3 is TGTGCCAGCAGTTTATCGGTTGGGTACACTGAAGCTTTCTTT. Residues: CASSLSVGYTEAFF.